Each of the 32 T cell receptor beta chains below was sequenced from the same sample in a study of spatial heterogeneity in lung cancer. Study-wide results and caveats: Expanded alpha and beta TCR counts within tumors tracked tumor mutation counts.

No antigen has been assigned to these receptors. MiXCR was run by TCRdb on the 5' RACE reads, yielding one entry per CDR3 protein. The sample gives over 25,000 distinct CDR3 sequences, roughly 6.9% of which show up once; more than 20% is in the top ten. Time point in this sample: sample taken at primary tumor resection. This material consisted of lung tumor tissue, taken at surgery. The receptor set was obtained from a male donor with early-stage non-small cell lung cancer.

The count of this clonotype is one. The rearrangement links TRBV4-3 to TRBJ1-2, with D possibly TRBD1 on 5 matching bases. Germline V gives CDR1 LGHNA, CDR2 YSLEER. V was pared by 4 bases and J by 6 bases, with 18 bases between. This CDR3 comprises 15 residues. In DNA, the CDR3 is TGCGCCAGCAGCCGATTGGGCAGGGTACTAGATGGCTACACCTTC. Its protein product is CASSRLGRVLDGYTF.

V and J are TRBV28 and TRBJ1-3; D ambiguous. Germline V CDR1 and CDR2: MDHEN, SYDVKM. There are 14 residues in the CDR3. V lost 4 bases, J lost 5 bases, and 12 bases lay in between. Written as DNA, the CDR3 is TGTGCCAGCAGTTCAGGAGCTTGGCGAAACACCATATATTTT. This encodes CASSSGAWRNTIYF.

This clonotype has ten or more counts. The chain couples TRBV7-2 to TRBJ1-4, with TRBD1 matching 7 bases. CDR1 SGHTA and CDR2 FQGNSA come from the germline V gene. The V and J ends lost 5 bases and 3 bases, in that order; junction bases with no gene match: 3. This CDR3 region has 14 residues. CDR3 sequence reads: CASSVGTANEKLFF. In nucleotides, the CDR3 is TGTGCCAGCAGCGTCGGGACAGCTAATGAAAAACTGTTTTTT.

The rearrangement uses TRBV12-3 or TRBV12-4 and TRBJ1-1; possibly TRBD1 for D (5 bases). The CDR3 length is 14 residues. Trimming stripped 4 bases from V and 4 bases from J, with 13 bases between. CDR3 sequence (DNA): TGTGCCAGCAGTTCCACGCAGGGAGTCACTGAAGCTTTCTTT. Translating it yields CASSSTQGVTEAFF.

V usage is TRBV18 and J usage is TRBJ2-3, with D perhaps matching TRBD2 (5 bases). Germline V gene sequence: CDR1 KGHSH, CDR2 LQKENI. The V and J ends lost 0 bases and 1 base respectively, with 11 bases between them. There are 16 residues in the CDR3. CDR3 nucleotides: TGTGCCAGCTCACCACCGGCTAGCCGAGGCACAGATACGCAGTATTTT. Its protein product is CASSPPASRGTDTQYF.

V is TRBV5-1 and J is TRBJ2-1; no clear D. Trimming removed 0 bases from V and 0 bases from J, with 7 bases in between. This CDR3 has 15 residues. Looked up from germline, CDR1 is SGHRS and CDR2 is YFSETQ. The CDR3 here is CASSLAGFSYNEQFF. The CDR3 nucleotides read TGCGCCAGCAGCTTGGCAGGCTTCTCCTACAATGAGCAGTTCTTC.

This clonotype is medium-sized by share. The J gene is TRBJ1-5, the V gene TRBV4-3; no definite D call. V shed 0 bases and J shed 4 bases, with 4 bases lying between them. CDR3 length: 13 residues. The germline CDR1 and CDR2 sequences are LGHNA and YSLEER. The CDR3 nucleotides are TGCGCCAGCAGCCAAGACATAAATCAGCCCCAGCATTTT. This codes for CASSQDINQPQHF.

This clonotype has more than one count but fewer than ten. Germline and junction disagree at one end, which may indicate a read error. V usage is TRBV4-1 and J usage is TRBJ1-4; no reliable D call. The CDR3 spans 15 residues. Per the germline V gene, CDR1 is MGHRA and CDR2 is YSYEKL. CDR3 in amino acids: CASSQDSGAYEELFF. CDR3 bases: TGCGCCAGCAGCCAAGACTCGGGAGCGTATGAAGAACTGTTTTTT.

This clonotype was counted at least ten times. The chain has TRBV11-2 and TRBJ2-3; D is unresolved. Between the trimmed V and J ends, which lost 5 bases and 2 bases, there was a span of 5 bases. The V gene's germline CDR1 is SGHAT and CDR2 FQNNGV. The CDR3 is 12 amino acids. CDR3 protein: CASSVTTDTQYF. CDR3 sequence (DNA): TGTGCCAGCAGCGTAACCACAGATACGCAGTATTTT.

This clonotype appeared a few times. The chain uses TRBV7-6 and TRBJ2-1; no definite D call. CDR3 size: 16 residues. V lost 4 bases, J lost 4 bases, and 17 bases lay in between. Germline V CDR1 and CDR2: SGHVS, FNYEAQ. The CDR3 reads CASSSLGGYIYNEQFF. In nucleotides, the CDR3 is TGTGCCAGCAGCTCCTTAGGCGGCTACATTTACAATGAGCAGTTCTTC.

The chain combines TRBV28 with TRBJ1-4, with D possibly matching TRBD1 (6 bases). The V end was cut by 6 bases, the J end by 5 bases, with 16 bases between. The CDR3 extends over 15 amino acids. Germline assignment: CDR1 MDHEN and CDR2 SYDVKM. The CDR3 region is CASSRGGRLNEKLFF. CDR3 coding DNA: TGTGCCAGCAGCCGAGGGGGGCGGCTGAATGAAAAACTGTTTTTT.

This chain connects TRBV2 to TRBJ1-1; tentative D call: TRBD1 (6 bases). V was shortened by 2 bases and J by 4 bases, with 20 bases between the two germline ends. This CDR3 is 17 amino acids long. The germline CDR1 and CDR2 sequences are SNHLY and FYNNEI. The CDR3 DNA reads as TGTGCCAGCAGTGAAAGGGGGGCCCTAGCGGGGGCCACTGAAGCTTTCTTT. Amino acid sequence: CASSERGALAGATEAFF.

V is TRBV6-5 and J is TRBJ1-2; 7 bases map to TRBD1. The germline V gene encodes CDR1 MNHEY and CDR2 SVGAGI. The V segment lost 0 bases and the J segment 7 bases; nucleotides outside the gene matches: 17. The CDR3 length is 18 residues. CDR3 region: CASSYSGTALGHKVGYTF. CDR3 nucleotide sequence: TGTGCCAGCAGTTACTCCGGGACAGCTCTTGGGCATAAAGTTGGCTACACCTTC.

This clonotype has ten or more counts. The V and J genes are TRBV6-2 or TRBV6-3 and TRBJ1-1; D gene uncertain. There are 13 residues in the CDR3. V lost 1 base to trimming and J lost 5 bases, with 8 bases between them. Germline CDR1 MNHEY, CDR2 SVGEGT. CDR3 in amino acids: CASSYLGRTEAFF. CDR3 DNA sequence: TGTGCCAGCAGTTACTTAGGGCGAACTGAAGCTTTCTTT.

This clonotype appeared many times. V and J are TRBV28 and TRBJ2-5; the match to TRBD2 covers 7 bases. The V gene's germline CDR1 is MDHEN and CDR2 SYDVKM. This CDR3 region has 15 residues. The ends lost 2 bases at V and 2 bases at J; junction bases unmatched: 5. Here the CDR3 reads CASSLPRGTQETQYF. CDR3 DNA: TGTGCCAGCAGTTTACCGCGGGGGACTCAAGAGACCCAGTACTTC.

V gene TRBV18 combines with J gene TRBJ2-3; possibly TRBD1 or TRBD2 for D (5 bases each). Trimming took 3 bases from V and 2 from J, leaving 9 bases between them. The CDR3 loop spans 14 amino acids. The germline V gene encodes CDR1 KGHSH and CDR2 LQKENI. The CDR3 nucleotides are TGTGCCAGCTCACCTCTCGGGGCCACAGATACGCAGTATTTT. Translated, it gives CASSPLGATDTQYF.

This clonotype was detected ten times or more. The J gene is TRBJ1-5, the V gene TRBV6-1; 9 bases fit TRBD1. V gave up 7 bases and J gave up 7 bases; unmatched junction bases: 11. The CDR3 is 15 residues long. CDR1 MNHNS and CDR2 SASEGT come from the germline V gene. This CDR3 is CASTYYGTGKQPQHF. The CDR3 DNA reads TGTGCCAGCACCTACTACGGGACAGGGAAGCAGCCCCAGCATTTT.

This clonotype was seen a few times. The chain has TRBV5-1 and TRBJ2-7; 14 bases are shared with TRBD2. Germline V gene lookup returns CDR1 SGHRS and CDR2 YFSETQ. The CDR3 covers 13 residues. J gave up 3 bases and V 7 bases, and 0 bases lay outside the gene matches. Written as DNA, the CDR3 is TGCGCCAGCGGGACTAGCGGGGGCTACGAGCAGTACTTC. Protein: CASGTSGGYEQYF.

This clonotype was recorded many times. The chain recombines TRBV20-1 with TRBJ2-2; maybe TRBD1 (5 bases). V gave up 3 bases and J gave up 6 bases, with 14 bases separating them. This CDR3 region has 14 residues. Germline-derived CDR1 and CDR2 are DFQATT and SNEGSKA (reference sequence). This chain's CDR3 is CSASGQVAAGELFF. The DNA for the CDR3 is TGCAGTGCTAGCGGACAAGTCGCGGCCGGGGAGCTGTTTTTT.

This clonotype was recorded many times. The chain links TRBV3-1 to TRBJ2-7; D is ambiguous. The CDR3 has 12 residues. Trimming cost V 2 bases and J 7 bases, with 9 bases left between them. Germline V gene lookup returns CDR1 LGHDT and CDR2 YNNKEL (reference sequence). The CDR3 DNA sequence: TGTGCCAGCAGCCAAAGGTTAGGAGAGCAGTACTTC. It encodes CASSQRLGEQYF.

This clonotype has at least ten counts. This chain uses TRBV11-2 with TRBJ2-3; weak D call: TRBD1 (5 bases). V lost 5 bases to trimming and J lost 2 bases, with 11 bases between them. Germline assignment: CDR1 SGHAT and CDR2 FQNNGV. CDR3 length: 14 residues. CDR3 residues: CASSTSTATDTQYF. CDR3 sequence (DNA): TGTGCCAGCAGCACTTCGACAGCCACAGATACGCAGTATTTT. Looking up the rest from reference TRBV11-2 and TRBJ2-3 gives the full variable domain: EAGVAQSPRYKIIEKRQSVAFWCNPISGHATLYWYQQILGQGPKLLIQFQNNGVVDDSQLPKDRFSAERLKGVDSTLKIQPAKLEDSAVYLCASSTSTATDTQYFGPGTRLTVL.

This clonotype occurred many times. CDR3 sequence: CASSTERGGEKLFF. CDR3 sequence (DNA): TGTGCCAGCAGTACGGAGAGAGGAGGGGAAAAACTGTTTTTT. The chain links TRBV2 to TRBJ1-4; D gene uncertain. The CDR3 contains 14 residues. Trimming left V 5 bases short and J 8 bases short, with 15 bases between. Germline assignment: CDR1 SNHLY and CDR2 FYNNEI.

By share, this clonotype counts as medium-sized. V is TRBV4-1 and J is TRBJ2-5; 7 bases agree with TRBD1. The V and J ends lost 1 base and 5 bases, in that order; junction bases with no gene match: 10. CDR3 length: 16 amino acids. The germline CDR1 and CDR2 sequences are MGHRA and YSYEKL. The CDR3 is CASSQGLTGVSETQYF. CDR3 in DNA: TGCGCCAGCAGCCAAGGTTTAACAGGGGTATCGGAGACCCAGTACTTC.

This clonotype came up many times. This rearrangement joins TRBV5-1 to TRBJ2-7; D gene ambiguous. V lost 2 bases and J 7 bases, leaving 13 bases between the germline ends. This CDR3 spans 13 amino acids. Germline loops: CDR1 SGHRS, CDR2 YFSETQ. CDR3 in DNA: TGCGCCAGCAGCTTCGGAACCTCTGGAGAGCAGTACTTC. It specifies CASSFGTSGEQYF.

At least ten counts were recorded for this clonotype. This chain links TRBV6-2 or TRBV6-3 with TRBJ1-1; D is unclear. The CDR3 has 13 amino acids. V gave up 4 bases and J gave up 1 base, with 7 bases separating them. Per the germline V gene, CDR1 is MNHEY and CDR2 is SVGEGT. The CDR3, as DNA: TGTGCCAGCAGTTGGAACCCGAACACTGAAGCTTTCTTT. It yields the protein CASSWNPNTEAFF.

This clonotype occurred many times. The chain couples TRBV6-2 or TRBV6-3 to TRBJ2-7, with D maybe TRBD1 (6 bases). V was trimmed by 2 bases and J by 3 bases, leaving 20 bases between them. CDR1 MNHEY and CDR2 SVGEGT come from the germline V gene. This CDR3 is 17 amino acids long. The CDR3: CASSYPIGGVNLYEQYF. The CDR3 bases are TGTGCCAGCAGTTACCCAATAGGGGGTGTAAACCTCTACGAGCAGTACTTC.

This sequence joins TRBV20-1 and TRBJ2-2, with D perhaps assigned TRBD1 or TRBD2 (5 bases each). The germline V gene encodes CDR1 DFQATT and CDR2 SNEGSKA (reference sequence). The V end lost 5 bases, the J end lost 3 bases, and 13 bases lay between the germline ends. CDR3 length: 14 residues. The CDR3 DNA follows: TGCAGTGCTGCCGGGACCCTAGACACCGGGGAGCTGTTTTTT. Its translation: CSAAGTLDTGELFF.

This clonotype was seen only a few times. The chain links TRBV3-1 to TRBJ2-2, with no clear D. Deletions cut 6 bases from V and 4 bases from J, with 9 bases between. Germline V gene data show CDR1 as LGHDT and CDR2 as YNNKEL (reference sequence). The CDR3 runs to 13 residues. The DNA of the CDR3 is TGTGCCAGCAGATCAAGCACCACCGGGGAGCTGTTTTTT. Translated, it gives CASRSSTTGELFF.

This clonotype was detected a few times. This sequence joins TRBV20-1 and TRBJ2-7; 8 bases are a match to TRBD2. The ends lost 6 bases at V and 7 bases at J; junction bases unmatched: 14. Germline V lookup: CDR1 DFQATT, CDR2 SNEGSKA (reference sequence). The CDR3 runs 14 residues. The CDR3 region has the DNA TGCAGTGCACCCCTAGCGGGTCCCATAGGGGAGCAGTACTTC. Residues: CSAPLAGPIGEQYF.

This clonotype was seen at least ten times. The chain joins TRBV12-3 or TRBV12-4 to TRBJ2-5; D not resolved. This CDR3 has 14 amino acids. Trimming removed 1 base from V and 2 bases from J, with 8 bases in between. The CDR3 sequence: CASSLVAAQETQYF. CDR3 sequence (DNA): TGTGCCAGCAGTTTAGTCGCAGCGCAAGAGACCCAGTACTTC.

V and J are TRBV10-3 and TRBJ2-6; no definite D call. The CDR3 is made up of 13 amino acids. Looked up from germline, CDR1 is ENHRY and CDR2 is SYGVKD. V was trimmed by 4 bases and J by 4 bases, leaving 5 bases between them. Here the CDR3 reads CAISGAGANVLTF. The CDR3 DNA reads as TGTGCCATCAGTGGGGCCGGGGCCAACGTCCTGACTTTC.

There are many counts of this clonotype. The gene calls are TRBV7-2 and TRBJ2-3; 7 bases fit TRBD2. The CDR3 totals 15 residues. Germline lookup yields CDR1 SGHTA and CDR2 FQGNSA. Germline trimming cut 5 bases from V and 3 bases from J; bases unmatched to any gene: 8. The CDR3 DNA sequence: TGTGCCAGCAGCCCGTGGACTAGTGGGACAGATACGCAGTATTTT. Translating it yields CASSPWTSGTDTQYF.